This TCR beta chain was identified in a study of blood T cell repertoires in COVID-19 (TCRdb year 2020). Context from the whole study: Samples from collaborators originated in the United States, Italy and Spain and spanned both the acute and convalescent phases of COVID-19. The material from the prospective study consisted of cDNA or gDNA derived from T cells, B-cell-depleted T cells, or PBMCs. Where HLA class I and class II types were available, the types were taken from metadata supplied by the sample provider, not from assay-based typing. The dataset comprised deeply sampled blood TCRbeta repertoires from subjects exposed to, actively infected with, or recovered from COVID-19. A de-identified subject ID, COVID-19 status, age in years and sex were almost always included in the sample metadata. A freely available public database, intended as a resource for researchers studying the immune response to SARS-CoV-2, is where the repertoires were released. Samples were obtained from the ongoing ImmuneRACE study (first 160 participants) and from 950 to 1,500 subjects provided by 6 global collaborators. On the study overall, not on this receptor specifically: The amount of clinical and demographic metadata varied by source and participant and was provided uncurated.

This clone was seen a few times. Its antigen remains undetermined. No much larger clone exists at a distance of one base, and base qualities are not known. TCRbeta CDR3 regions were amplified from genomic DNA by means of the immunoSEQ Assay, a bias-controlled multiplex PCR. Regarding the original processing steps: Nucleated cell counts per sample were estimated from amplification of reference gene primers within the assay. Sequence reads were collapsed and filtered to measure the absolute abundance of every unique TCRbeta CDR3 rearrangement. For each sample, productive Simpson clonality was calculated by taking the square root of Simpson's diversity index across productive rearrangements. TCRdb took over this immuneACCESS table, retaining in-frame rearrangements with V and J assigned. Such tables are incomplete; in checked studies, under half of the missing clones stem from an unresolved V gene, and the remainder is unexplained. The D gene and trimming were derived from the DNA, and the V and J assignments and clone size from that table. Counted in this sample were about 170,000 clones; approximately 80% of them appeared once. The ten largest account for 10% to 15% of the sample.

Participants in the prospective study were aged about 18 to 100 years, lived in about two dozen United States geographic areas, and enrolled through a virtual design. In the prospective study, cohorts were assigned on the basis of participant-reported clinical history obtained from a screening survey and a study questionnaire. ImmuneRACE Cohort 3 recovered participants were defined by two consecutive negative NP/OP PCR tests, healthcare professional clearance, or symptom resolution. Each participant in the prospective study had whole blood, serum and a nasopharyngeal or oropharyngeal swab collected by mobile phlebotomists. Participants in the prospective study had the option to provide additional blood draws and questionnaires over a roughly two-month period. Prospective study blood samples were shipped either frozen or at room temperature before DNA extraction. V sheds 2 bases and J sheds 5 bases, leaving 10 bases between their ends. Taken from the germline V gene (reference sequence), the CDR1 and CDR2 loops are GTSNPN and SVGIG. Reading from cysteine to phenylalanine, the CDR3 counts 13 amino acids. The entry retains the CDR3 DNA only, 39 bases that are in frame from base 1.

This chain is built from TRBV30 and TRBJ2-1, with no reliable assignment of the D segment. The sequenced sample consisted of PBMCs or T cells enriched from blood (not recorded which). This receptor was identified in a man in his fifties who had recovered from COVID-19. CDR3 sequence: CAWSLSHNNEQFF. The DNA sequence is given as TGTGCCTGGAGTCTTTCCCACAACAATGAGCAGTTCTTC.